The entry below gives a single T cell receptor (beta chain) sequence along with its context. At one end, the junction sequence differs from germline, possibly due to a read error. The sample carries other DNA sequences with the same CDR3. Profiled with immunoSEQ multiplex PCR; TCRdb holds only in-frame clones, not every one. The repertoire has 150,000 to 200,000 clones, roughly nine tenths of them found once; the top ten carry less than 2%. This sample is part of a study of blood T cell repertoires in COVID-19. This CDR3 spans 15 amino acids. CDR1 is SNHLY and CDR2 is FYNNEI in the germline V gene. The sequenced sample was peripheral blood. This chain uses TRBV2 with TRBJ2-7; D perhaps matches TRBD1 (6 bases). This receptor was identified in a man aged 18 to 35 who had recovered from COVID-19. CDR3 amino acids: CASSEDPPGAYEQYF. The CDR3 DNA reads TGTGCCAGCAGTGAAGACCCTCCAGGGGCCTACGAGCAGTACTTT.